These 6 T cell receptor beta chains share one sample of origin, sequenced in a study of cytomegalovirus exposure and HLA in healthy donors. This PCR relied on a set of 60 Vbeta primers and 13 Jbeta primers. TCRdb's copy holds only in-frame clones and misses some; the assay was immunoSEQ multiplex PCR. The sample lists around 68,000 clones, 85% occurring once. What was sequenced was PBMCs. These receptors came from a female donor in good health and CMV-seronegative.

The chain has TRBV6-5 and TRBJ1-5; D ambiguous. This CDR3 is 13 amino acids long. CDR1 is MNHEY and CDR2 is SVGAGI in the germline V gene. Trimming shortened V by 5 bases and J by 2 bases, and 7 bases separated the two germline ends. The CDR3 DNA reads TGTGCCAGCAGTCCAGGTGGCAATCAGCCCCAGCATTTT. Encoded protein: CASSPGGNQPQHF.

This clone has only one observation. This chain uses TRBV7-2 with TRBJ1-5; a weak D match, TRBD1 (6 bases). Germline CDR1 and CDR2: SGHTA and FQGNSA. The CDR3 totals 15 residues. V was shortened by 1 base and J by 4 bases, with 11 bases between the two germline ends. The CDR3 region is CASSLGQASNQPQHF. CDR3 DNA: TGTGCCAGCAGCTTAGGACAGGCCTCGAATCAGCCCCAGCATTTT.

This clone has just a few counts. V usage is TRBV7-9 and J usage is TRBJ2-2; 8 positions match TRBD2. CDR3 length equals 15 residues. Germline V lookup: CDR1 SEHNR, CDR2 FQNEAQ (reference sequence). V lost 6 bases to trimming and J lost 7 bases; unmatched junction nucleotides: 10. The CDR3 nucleotides read TGTGCCAGCAGAGCGGGAGCCGGGGGGAGCGGGGAGCTGTTTTTT. It encodes CASRAGAGGSGELFF.

The CDR3 here is CASSHVQGASYGYTF. The CDR3, as DNA: TGCGCCAGCAGCCATGTACAGGGGGCGAGCTATGGCTACACCTTC. The rearrangement links TRBV4-3 to TRBJ1-2; 9 nucleotides align to TRBD1. The CDR3 totals 15 residues. The trim removed 3 bases at V and 4 bases at J, leaving 6 bases unmatched. Germline loops: CDR1 LGHNA, CDR2 YSLEER.

The chain joins TRBV18 to TRBJ2-7, with 9 positions matching TRBD1. The CDR3 is made up of 15 amino acids. Per germline, CDR1 KGHSH and CDR2 LQKENI. V trimming: 4 bases; J trimming: 3 bases; junction bases outside the gene matches: 7. The CDR3 coding sequence is TGTGCCAGCTCACGGGGACAGGGTGACGGCTACGAGCAGTACTTC. Its translation is CASSRGQGDGYEQYF.

The rearrangement uses TRBV30 and TRBJ1-5; 9 nucleotides align to TRBD1. Losses at the gene ends were 2 bases for V and 6 bases for J; bases not matched to a gene: 5. Germline values: CDR1 GTSNPN, CDR2 SVGIG (reference sequence). This CDR3 is 14 amino acids long. Written as DNA, the CDR3 is TGTGCCTGGAGTATAACAGGGGGCGGTCAGCCCCAGCATTTT. Amino acids: CAWSITGGGQPQHF.